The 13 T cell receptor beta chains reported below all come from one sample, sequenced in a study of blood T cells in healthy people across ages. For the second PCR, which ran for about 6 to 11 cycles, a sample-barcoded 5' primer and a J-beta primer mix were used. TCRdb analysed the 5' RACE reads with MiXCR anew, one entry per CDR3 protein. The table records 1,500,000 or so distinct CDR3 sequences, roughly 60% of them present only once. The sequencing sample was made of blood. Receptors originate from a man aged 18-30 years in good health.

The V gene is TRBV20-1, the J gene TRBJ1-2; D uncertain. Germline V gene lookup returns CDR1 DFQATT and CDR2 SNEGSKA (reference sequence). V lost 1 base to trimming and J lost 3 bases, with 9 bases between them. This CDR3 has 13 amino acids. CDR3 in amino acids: CSARVMSDYGYTF. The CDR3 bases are TGCAGTGCTAGAGTTATGTCGGACTATGGCTACACCTTC.

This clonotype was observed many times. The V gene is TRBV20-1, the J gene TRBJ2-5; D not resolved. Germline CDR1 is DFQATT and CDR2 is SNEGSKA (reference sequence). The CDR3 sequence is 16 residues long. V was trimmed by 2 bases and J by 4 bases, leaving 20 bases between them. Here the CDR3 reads CSARYDLDPWGETQYF. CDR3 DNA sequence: TGCAGTGCTAGATACGATTTGGACCCCTGGGGAGAGACCCAGTACTTC.

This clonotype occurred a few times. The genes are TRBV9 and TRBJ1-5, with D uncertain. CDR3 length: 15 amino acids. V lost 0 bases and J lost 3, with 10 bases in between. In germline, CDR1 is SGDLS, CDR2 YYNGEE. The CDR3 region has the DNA TGTGCCAGCAGCGTAGATGGTGGATACAATCAGCCCCAGCATTTT. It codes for CASSVDGGYNQPQHF.

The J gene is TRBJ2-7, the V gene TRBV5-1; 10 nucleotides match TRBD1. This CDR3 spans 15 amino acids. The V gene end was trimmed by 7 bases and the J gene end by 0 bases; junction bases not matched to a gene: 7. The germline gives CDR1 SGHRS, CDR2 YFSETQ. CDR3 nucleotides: TGCGCCAGCGACCCGGGACAGGGGTCCTCCTACGAGCAGTACTTC. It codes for CASDPGQGSSYEQYF.

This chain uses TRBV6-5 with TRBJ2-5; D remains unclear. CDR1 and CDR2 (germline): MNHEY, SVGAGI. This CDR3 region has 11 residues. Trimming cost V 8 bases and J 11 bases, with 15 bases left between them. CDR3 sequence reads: CASESEHEQYF. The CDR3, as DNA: TGTGCCAGCGAGTCCGAGCATGAGCAGTACTTC.

As DNA, the CDR3 is TGCGCCAGCAGCCCACGAGAAAGGGGGATCGCCTACGAGCAGTACTTC. Encoded protein: CASSPRERGIAYEQYF. V usage is TRBV4-3 and J usage is TRBJ2-4, with D possibly matching TRBD1 (6 bases). The DNA end is more similar to TRBJ2-7, so the J call may be wrong. The germline V gene has CDR1 LGHNA and CDR2 YSLEER. This CDR3 comprises 16 residues.

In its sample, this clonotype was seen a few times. The CDR3 protein is CASRVPGLNTEAFF. The DNA of the CDR3 is TGTGCCAGCAGAGTCCCGGGGTTAAACACTGAAGCTTTCTTT. The V gene is TRBV12-3 or TRBV12-4, the J gene TRBJ1-1; D unclear. V was cut by 6 bases and J by 2 bases, with 13 bases left in between. This CDR3 has 14 amino acids.

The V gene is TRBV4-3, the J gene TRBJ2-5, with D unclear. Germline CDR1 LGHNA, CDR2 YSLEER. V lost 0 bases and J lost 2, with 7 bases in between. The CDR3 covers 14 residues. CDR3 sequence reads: CASSQDLKQETQYF. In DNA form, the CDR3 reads TGCGCCAGCAGCCAAGATTTGAAGCAAGAGACCCAGTACTTC.

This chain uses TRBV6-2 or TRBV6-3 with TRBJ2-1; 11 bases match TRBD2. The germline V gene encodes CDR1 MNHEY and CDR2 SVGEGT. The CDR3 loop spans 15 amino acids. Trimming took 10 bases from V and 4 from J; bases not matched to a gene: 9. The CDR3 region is CATKMTSGTYNEQFF. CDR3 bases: TGTGCCACCAAAATGACTAGCGGGACTTACAATGAGCAGTTCTTC.

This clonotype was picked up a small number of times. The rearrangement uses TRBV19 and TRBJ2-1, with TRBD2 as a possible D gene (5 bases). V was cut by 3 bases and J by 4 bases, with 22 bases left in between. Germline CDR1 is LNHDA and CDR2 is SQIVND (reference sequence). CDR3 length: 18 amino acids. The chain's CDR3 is CASSMSPRLGRTYNEQFF. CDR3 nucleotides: TGTGCCAGTAGTATGTCCCCCCGGTTGGGCAGGACTTACAATGAGCAGTTCTTC.

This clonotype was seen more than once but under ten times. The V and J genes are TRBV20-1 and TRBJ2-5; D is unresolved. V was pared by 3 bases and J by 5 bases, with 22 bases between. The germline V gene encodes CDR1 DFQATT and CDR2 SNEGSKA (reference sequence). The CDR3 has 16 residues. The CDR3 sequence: CSASPLRGFAVETQYF. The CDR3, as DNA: TGCAGTGCTAGTCCCCTACGAGGTTTTGCGGTGGAGACCCAGTACTTC.

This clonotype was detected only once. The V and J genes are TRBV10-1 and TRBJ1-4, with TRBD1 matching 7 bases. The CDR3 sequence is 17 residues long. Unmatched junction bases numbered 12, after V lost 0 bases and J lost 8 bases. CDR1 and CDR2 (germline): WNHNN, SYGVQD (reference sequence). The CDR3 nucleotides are TGCGCCAGCAGTGAGTCAAAATACTCCGGACAGGACGAAAAACTGTTTTTT. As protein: CASSESKYSGQDEKLFF.

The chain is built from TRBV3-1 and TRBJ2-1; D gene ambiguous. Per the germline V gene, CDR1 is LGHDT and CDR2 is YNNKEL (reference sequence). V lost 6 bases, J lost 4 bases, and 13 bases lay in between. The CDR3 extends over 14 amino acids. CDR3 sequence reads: CASRLNPEYNEQFF. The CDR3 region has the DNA TGTGCCAGCAGGCTTAATCCAGAGTACAATGAGCAGTTCTTC.